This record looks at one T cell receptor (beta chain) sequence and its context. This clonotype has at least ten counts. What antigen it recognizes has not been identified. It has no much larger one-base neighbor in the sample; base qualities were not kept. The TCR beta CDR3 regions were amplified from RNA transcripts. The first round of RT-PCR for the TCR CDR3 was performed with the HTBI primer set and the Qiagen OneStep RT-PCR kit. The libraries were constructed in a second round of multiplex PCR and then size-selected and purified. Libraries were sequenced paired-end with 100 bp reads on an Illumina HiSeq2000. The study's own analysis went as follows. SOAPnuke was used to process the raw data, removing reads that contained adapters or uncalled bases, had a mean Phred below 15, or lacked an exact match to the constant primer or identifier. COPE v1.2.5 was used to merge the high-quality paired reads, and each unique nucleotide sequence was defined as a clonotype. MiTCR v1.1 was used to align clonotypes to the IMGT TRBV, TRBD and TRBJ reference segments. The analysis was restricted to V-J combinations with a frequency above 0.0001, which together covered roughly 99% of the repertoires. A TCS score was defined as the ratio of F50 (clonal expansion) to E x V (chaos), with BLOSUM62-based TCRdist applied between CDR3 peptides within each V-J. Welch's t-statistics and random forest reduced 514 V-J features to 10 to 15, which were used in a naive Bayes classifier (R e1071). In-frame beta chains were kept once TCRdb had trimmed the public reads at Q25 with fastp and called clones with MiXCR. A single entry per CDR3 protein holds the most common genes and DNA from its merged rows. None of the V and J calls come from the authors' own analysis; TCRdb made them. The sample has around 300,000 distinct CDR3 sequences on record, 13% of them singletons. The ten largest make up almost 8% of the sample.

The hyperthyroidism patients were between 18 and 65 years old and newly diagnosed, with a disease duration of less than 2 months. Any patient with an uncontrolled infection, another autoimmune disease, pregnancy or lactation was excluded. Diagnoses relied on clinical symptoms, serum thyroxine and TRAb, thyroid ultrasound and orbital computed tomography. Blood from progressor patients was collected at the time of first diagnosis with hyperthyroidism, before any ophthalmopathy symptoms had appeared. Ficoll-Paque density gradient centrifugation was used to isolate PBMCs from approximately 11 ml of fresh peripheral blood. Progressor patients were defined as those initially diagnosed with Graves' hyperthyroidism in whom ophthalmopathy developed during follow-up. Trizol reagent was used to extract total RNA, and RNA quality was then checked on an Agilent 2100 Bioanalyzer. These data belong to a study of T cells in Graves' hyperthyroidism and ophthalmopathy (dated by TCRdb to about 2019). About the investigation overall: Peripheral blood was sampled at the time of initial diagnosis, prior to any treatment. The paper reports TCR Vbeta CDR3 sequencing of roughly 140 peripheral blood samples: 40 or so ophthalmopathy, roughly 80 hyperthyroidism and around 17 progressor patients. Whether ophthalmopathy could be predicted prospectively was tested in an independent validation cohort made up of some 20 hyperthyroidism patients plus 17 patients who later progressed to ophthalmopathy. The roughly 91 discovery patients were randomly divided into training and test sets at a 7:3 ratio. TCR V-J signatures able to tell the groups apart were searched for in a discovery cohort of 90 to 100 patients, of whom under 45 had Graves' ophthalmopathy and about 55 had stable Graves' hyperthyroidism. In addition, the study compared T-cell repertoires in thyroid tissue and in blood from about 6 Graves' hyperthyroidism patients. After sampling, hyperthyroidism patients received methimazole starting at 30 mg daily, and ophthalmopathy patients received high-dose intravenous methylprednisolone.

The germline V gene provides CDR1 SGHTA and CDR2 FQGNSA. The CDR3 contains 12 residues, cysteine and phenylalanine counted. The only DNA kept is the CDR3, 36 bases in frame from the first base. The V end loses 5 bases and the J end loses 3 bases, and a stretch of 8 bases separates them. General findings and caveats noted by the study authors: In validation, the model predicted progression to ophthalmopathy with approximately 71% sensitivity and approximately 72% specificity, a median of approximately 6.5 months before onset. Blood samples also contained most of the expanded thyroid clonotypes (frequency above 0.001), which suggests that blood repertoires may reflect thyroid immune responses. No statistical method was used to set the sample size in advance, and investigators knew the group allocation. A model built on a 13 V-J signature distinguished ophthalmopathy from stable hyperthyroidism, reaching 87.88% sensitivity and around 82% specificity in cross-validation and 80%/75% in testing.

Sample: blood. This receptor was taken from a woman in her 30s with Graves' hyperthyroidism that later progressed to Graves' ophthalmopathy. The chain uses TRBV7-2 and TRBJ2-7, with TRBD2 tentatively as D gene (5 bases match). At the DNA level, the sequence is TGTGCCAGCAGCCGACGGGACTACGAGCAGTACTTC. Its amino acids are CASSRRDYEQYF.